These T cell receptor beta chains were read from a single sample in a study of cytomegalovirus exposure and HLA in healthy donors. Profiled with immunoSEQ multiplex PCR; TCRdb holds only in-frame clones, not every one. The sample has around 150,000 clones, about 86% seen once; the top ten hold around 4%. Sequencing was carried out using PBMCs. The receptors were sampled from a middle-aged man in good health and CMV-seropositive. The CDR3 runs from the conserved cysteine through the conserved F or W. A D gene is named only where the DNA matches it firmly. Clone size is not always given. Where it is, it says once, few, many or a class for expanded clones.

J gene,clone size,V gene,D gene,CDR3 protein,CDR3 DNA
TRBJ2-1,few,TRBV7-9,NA,CASSPKGSWRVNEQFF,TGTGCCAGCAGCCCTAAAGGGAGCTGGAGAGTGAATGAGCAGTTCTTC
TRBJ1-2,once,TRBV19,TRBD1,CASSMPRQGAYYGYTF,TGTGCCAGTAGTATGCCCCGACAGGGGGCGTACTATGGCTACACCTTC
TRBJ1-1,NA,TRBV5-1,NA,CASSRLTGMNTEAFF,TGCGCCAGCAGCAGACTCACAGGGATGAACACTGAAGCTTTCTTT
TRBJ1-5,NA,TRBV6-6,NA,CATGREFNQPQHF,TGTGCCACAGGCCGGGAATTCAATCAGCCCCAGCATTTT
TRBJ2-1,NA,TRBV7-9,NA,CSSSSKRASYNEQFF,TGTTCCAGCAGCTCAAAGCGGGCTTCCTACAATGAGCAGTTCTTC
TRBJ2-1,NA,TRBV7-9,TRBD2,CASSFSGGRYEQFF,TGTGCCAGCAGCTTTTCGGGGGGGAGATATGAGCAGTTCTTC
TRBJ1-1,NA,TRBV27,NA,CASSLLGGNTEAFF,TGTGCCAGCAGTTTATTAGGGGGAAACACTGAAGCTTTCTTT
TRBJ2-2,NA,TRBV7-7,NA,CASSPGGLVDRTGELFF,TGTGCTAGCAGCCCCGGCGGCCTAGTCGATCGCACCGGGGAGCTGTTTTTT
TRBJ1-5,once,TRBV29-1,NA,CSVKGVTDHSNQPQHF,TGCAGCGTTAAGGGGGTCACGGATCATAGCAATCAGCCCCAGCATTTT
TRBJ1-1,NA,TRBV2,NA,CASISQGISLGEAFF,TGTGCCAGCATATCACAGGGCATCTCCCTTGGTGAAGCTTTCTTT
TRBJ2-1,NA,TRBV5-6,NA,CASSSYGDYAGEQFF,TGTGCCAGCAGCTCATACGGGGATTATGCCGGTGAGCAGTTCTTC
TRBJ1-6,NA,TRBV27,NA,CASSLKNRVSPPLHF,TGTGCCAGCAGTTTAAAGAACAGGGTCAGTCCACCCCTCCACTTT
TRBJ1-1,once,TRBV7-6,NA,CASSLGQNTEAFF,TGTGCCAGCAGCTTAGGACAGAACACTGAAGCTTTCTTT
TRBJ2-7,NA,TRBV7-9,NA,CASSLANEQYF,TGTGCCAGCAGCTTGGCCAACGAGCAGTACTTC
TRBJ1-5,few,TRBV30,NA,CAWSGGMRQPQHF,TGTGCCTGGAGCGGGGGAATGAGGCAGCCCCAGCATTTT
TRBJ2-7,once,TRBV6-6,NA,CASSPSPGERPEQYF,TGTGCCAGCAGCCCCTCCCCCGGTGAGAGGCCCGAGCAGTACTTC
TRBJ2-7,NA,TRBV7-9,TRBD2,CASSLDGTSGRVGEQYF,TGTGCCAGCAGCTTAGACGGGACTAGCGGGAGAGTTGGCGAGCAGTACTTC
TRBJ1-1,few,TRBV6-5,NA,CASSYQQHSDTEAFF,TGTGCCAGCAGTTACCAACAGCACTCGGACACTGAAGCTTTCTTT
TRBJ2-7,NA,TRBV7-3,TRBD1,CASSEGQGAGEQYF,TGTGCCAGCAGCGAAGGACAGGGGGCGGGGGAGCAGTACTTC
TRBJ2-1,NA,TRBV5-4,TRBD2,CASSLSSLAGGEQFF,TGTGCCAGCAGCTTGTCCTCCCTAGCGGGAGGTGAGCAGTTCTTC